This T cell receptor (beta chain) was documented in a study of early T cells in non-severe SARS-CoV-2 infection. TCRdb analysed the 5' RACE reads with MiXCR anew, one entry per CDR3 protein. The sample contains approximately 77,000 distinct CDR3 sequences, 5% of which appear only once. This CDR3 spans 11 amino acids. V shed 0 bases and J shed 4 bases, with 4 bases lying between them. Germline assignment: CDR1 GTSNPN and CDR2 SVGIG (reference sequence). The TCR was taken from an adult who was a healthcare worker with PCR-confirmed SARS-CoV-2 infection or an uninfected control (not recorded which). The sample consisted of whole blood, taken at baseline. The rearrangement joins TRBV30 to TRBJ2-7, with D unclear. Written as DNA, the CDR3 is TGTGCCTGGAGTGTAGGGTACGAGCAGTACTTC. Translating it yields CAWSVGYEQYF.